The following is a T cell receptor (beta chain) sequence with its context. The data were obtained in a study of monozygotic twins with inflammatory bowel disease. CDR1 and CDR2 (germline): KGHDR, SFDVKD. The CDR3 length is 14 residues. Unsorted whole blood yielded the total RNA, with T cells left unselected. With the 5' RACE reads reprocessed, TCRdb shows one record per CDR3 protein and no DNA. Listed are around 410,000 distinct CDR3 sequences; 2% to 3% falls within the top ten. The receptor comes from a human donor with ulcerative colitis or Crohn's disease, or a healthy co-twin of an affected twin (not recorded which). The sequencing input was blood. The chain is built from TRBV24-1 and TRBJ2-7. CDR3 in amino acids: CATSDTRSDYEQYF.